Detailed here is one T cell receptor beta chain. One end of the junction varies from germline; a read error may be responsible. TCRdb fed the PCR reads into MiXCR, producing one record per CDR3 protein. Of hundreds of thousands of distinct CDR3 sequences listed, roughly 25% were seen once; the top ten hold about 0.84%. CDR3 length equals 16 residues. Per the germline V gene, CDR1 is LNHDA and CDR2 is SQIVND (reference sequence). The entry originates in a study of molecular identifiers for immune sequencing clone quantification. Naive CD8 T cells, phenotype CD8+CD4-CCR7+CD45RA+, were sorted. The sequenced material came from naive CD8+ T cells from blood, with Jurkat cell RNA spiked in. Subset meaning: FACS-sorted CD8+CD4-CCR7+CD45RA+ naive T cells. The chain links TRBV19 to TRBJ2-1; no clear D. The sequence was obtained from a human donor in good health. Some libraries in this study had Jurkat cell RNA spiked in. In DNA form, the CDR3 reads TGTGCCAGTTGTATATCACCCCCTTTGAGCTACAATGAGCAGTTCTTC. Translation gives CASCISPPLSYNEQFF.